This is a list of T cell receptor beta chains from one sample in a study of blood T cell repertoires in COVID-19. Only in-frame clones appear in the TCRdb table, and some are missing; sequencing was by immunoSEQ multiplex PCR. The profile covers under 200,000 clones, with roughly 89% appearing a single time and about 3.3% taken by the ten largest. The material sequenced was PBMCs or T cells enriched from blood (not recorded which). These receptors came from a woman younger than 45 who had been exposed to COVID-19. Both conserved end residues are part of each CDR3. The order of the fields is V gene, D gene, clone size, J gene, CDR3 DNA, CDR3 protein. A D gene is named only where the DNA matches it firmly. The listing skips clone size in some rows; elsewhere it reads once, few, many or a size class.

TRBV5-1	NA	NA	TRBJ1-1	TGCGCCAGCAGCTGGGACACTGGGAACACTGAAGCTTTCTTT	CASSWDTGNTEAFF
TRBV7-3	NA	NA	TRBJ2-5	TGTGCCAGCAGCAGGGACATGTTCGAGACCCAGTACTTC	CASSRDMFETQYF
TRBV12-3/TRBV12-4	TRBD1	NA	TRBJ2-5	TGTGCCAGCAGTCTACAGGGGGAAACCCAGTACTTC	CASSLQGETQYF
TRBV6-5	TRBD1	few	TRBJ1-6	TGTGCCAGCAGTTATAAATTAGGGCCAGGGGGTTCACCCCTCCACTTT	CASSYKLGPGGSPLHF
TRBV10-2	NA	NA	TRBJ2-1	TGCGCCAGCAGTGAGGAGGGGACTCGGGATGAGCAGTTCTTC	CASSEEGTRDEQFF
TRBV9	NA	few	TRBJ1-1	TGTGCCAGCAGTGGACAGCCCGCTGCCGAAGCTTTCTTT	CASSGQPAAEAFF
TRBV7-9	NA	NA	TRBJ2-1	TGTGCCAGCAGCTCTCCCCGGACTGGCAATGAGCAGTTCTTC	CASSSPRTGNEQFF
TRBV3-1/TRBV3-2	TRBD2	NA	TRBJ2-7	TGTGCCAGCAGCCCGGGGGGGGGCCCTTCACGAACAAAGCAGTACTTC	CASSPGGGPSRTKQYF
TRBV3-1/TRBV3-2	NA	NA	TRBJ1-2	TGTGCCAGCAGCCAAGATCGGGGAGGGTCGGAAGGCTACACCTTC	CASSQDRGGSEGYTF
TRBV20-1	TRBD1	few	TRBJ1-4	TGCAGTGCTAGTCAGGGGGTCACTAATGAAAAACTGTTTTTT	CSASQGVTNEKLFF
TRBV14	NA	NA	TRBJ2-5	TGTGCCAGCAGCCAATACGCGGGTTCAGAGACCCAGTACTTC	CASSQYAGSETQYF